This T cell receptor beta chain was recovered during a study of neurological immune-mediated disorders. Study details: Relapsing-remitting forms accounted for about 90% of the 34 multiple sclerosis patients and secondary progressive forms for 3. Study-wide results and limits: In multiple sclerosis patients, the repertoire cluster was unrelated to clinical or MRI findings.

The CDR3 length is 14 residues. Germline V gene lookup returns CDR1 LNHNV and CDR2 YYDKDF (reference sequence). J lost 4 bases, V lost 1 base, and 1 base had no gene match. cDNA synthesis was performed by 5'RACE with 10-nucleotide random UMIs. From 15-18 subjects, each sequencing run yielded over 160 million TCR-beta sequences. TCRdb itself ran the 5' RACE reads through MiXCR, one entry per CDR3 protein. The sample carries tens of thousands of distinct CDR3 sequences, 2.5% recorded once. In this sample, this clonotype is medium-sized (0.01 to 0.1%). Its specificity is not known. The sample consisted of PBMCs. This clonotype was obtained from a man aged 45-65 years with multiple sclerosis. The chain combines TRBV15 with TRBJ2-7; TRBD2 aligns across 10 bases. The CDR3 sequence is CATSRVLAGYEQYF. In DNA form, the CDR3 reads TGTGCCACCAGCAGAGTACTAGCGGGGTACGAGCAGTACTTC.